This TCR beta chain is drawn from a study of vaccination and CD4 T cells after COVID-19. V was trimmed by 1 base and J by 0 bases, leaving 10 bases between them. The length of the CDR3 is 16 residues. Germline V lookup: CDR1 SGHNT, CDR2 YENEEA. Treatment indicated: roughly 10-day PBMC culture with coronavirus spike peptide pools or control peptides (ViraFEST assay). As to this clonotype: What it binds is not known.

The assay that was used to sequence DNA from cultured CD4+ T cells was the Oncomine TCR Beta short-read assay. Each CDR3 protein gets one entry after TCRdb re-called the PCR reads with MiXCR. The sample has around 19,000 distinct CDR3 sequences; 50% to 55% are singletons. The clonotype comes from a human donor who had recovered from COVID-19. The sequenced sample consisted of CD4+ T cells from blood, cultured in vitro. The V call is TRBV11-3, the J call TRBJ2-1; D remains ambiguous. The CDR3 reads CASSLGRESSYNEQFF. Here the CDR3 DNA reads TGTGCCAGCAGCTTAGGACGCGAGAGCTCCTACAATGAGCAGTTCTTC.